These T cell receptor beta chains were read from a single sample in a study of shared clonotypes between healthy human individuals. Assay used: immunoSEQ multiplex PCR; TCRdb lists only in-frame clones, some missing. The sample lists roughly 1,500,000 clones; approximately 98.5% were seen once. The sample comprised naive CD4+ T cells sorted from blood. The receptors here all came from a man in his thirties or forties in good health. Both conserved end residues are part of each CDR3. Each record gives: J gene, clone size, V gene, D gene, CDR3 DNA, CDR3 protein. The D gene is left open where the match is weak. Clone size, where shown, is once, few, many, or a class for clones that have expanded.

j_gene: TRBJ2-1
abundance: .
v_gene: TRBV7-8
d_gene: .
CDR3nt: TGTGCCAGCAGCGCCCGGTTGTACAATGAGCAGTTCTTC
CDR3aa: CASSARLYNEQFF

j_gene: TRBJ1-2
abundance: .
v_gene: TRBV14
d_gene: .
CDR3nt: TGTGCCAGCAGCCAAGATACTCCGACAGGTCATGGCTACACCTTC
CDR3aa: CASSQDTPTGHGYTF

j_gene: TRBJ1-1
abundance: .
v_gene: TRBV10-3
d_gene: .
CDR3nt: TGTGCCATCAGTGAGTCGAACAGGAACACTGAAGCTTTCTTT
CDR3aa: CAISESNRNTEAFF

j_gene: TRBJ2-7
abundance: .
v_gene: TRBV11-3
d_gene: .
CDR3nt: TGTGCCAGCAGCTTGGACACTTCCTACGAGCAGTACTTC
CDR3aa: CASSLDTSYEQYF

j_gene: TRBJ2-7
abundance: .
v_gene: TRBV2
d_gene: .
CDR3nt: TGTGCCAGCAGTGGGTACCCGACTGGGTTTAGGTACGAGCAGTACTTC
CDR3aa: CASSGYPTGFRYEQYF

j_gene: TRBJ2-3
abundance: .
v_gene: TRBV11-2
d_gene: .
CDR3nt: TGTGCCAGCAGCTTCTCGGACGGAGGCGGCACAGATACGCAGTATTTT
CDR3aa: CASSFSDGGGTDTQYF

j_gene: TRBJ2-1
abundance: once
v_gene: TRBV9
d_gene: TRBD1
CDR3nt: TGTGCCAGCAGCATCGGGACAGGCTCCTACAATGAGCAGTTCTTC
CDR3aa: CASSIGTGSYNEQFF

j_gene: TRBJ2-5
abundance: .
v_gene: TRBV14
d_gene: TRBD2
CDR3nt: TGTGCCAGCAGCCTTGGACTAGCGGGAGTAGAGACCCAGTACTTC
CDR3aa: CASSLGLAGVETQYF

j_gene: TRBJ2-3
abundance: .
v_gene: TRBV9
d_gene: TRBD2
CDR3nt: TGTGCCAGCAGCGTAGTAGCGGGAGGAGCAGATACGCAGTATTTT
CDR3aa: CASSVVAGGADTQYF

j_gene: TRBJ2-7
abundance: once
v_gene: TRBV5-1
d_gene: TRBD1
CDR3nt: TGCGCCAGTGCTCCCGGGACAGGTTTGAACGAGCAGTACTTC
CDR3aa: CASAPGTGLNEQYF

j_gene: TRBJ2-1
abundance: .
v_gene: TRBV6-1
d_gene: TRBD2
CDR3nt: TGTGCCAGCAGAAACCCGGGACTAGCTGGGACTGAGCAGTTCTTC
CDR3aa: CASRNPGLAGTEQFF

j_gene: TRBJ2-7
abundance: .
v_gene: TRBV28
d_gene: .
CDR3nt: TGTGCCGGACGGACAGCAGACTCCTACGAGCAGTACTTC
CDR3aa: CAGRTADSYEQYF

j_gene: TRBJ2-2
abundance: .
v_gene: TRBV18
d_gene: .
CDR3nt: TGTGCCAGCTCACCCATGGGGGGCTTCGACACCGGGGAGCTGTTTTTT
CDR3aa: CASSPMGGFDTGELFF

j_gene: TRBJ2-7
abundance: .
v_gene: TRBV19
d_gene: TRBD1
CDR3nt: TGTGCCAGTAGTACCTCCGGGACAGGGATCTACGAGCAGTACTTC
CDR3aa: CASSTSGTGIYEQYF

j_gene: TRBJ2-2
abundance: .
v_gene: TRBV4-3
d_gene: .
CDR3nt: TGCGCCAGCAGCCAAGAGGCTAGCTGGCCCGGGGAGCTGTTTTTT
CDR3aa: CASSQEASWPGELFF

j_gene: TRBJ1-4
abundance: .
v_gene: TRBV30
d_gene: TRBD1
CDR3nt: TGTGCCTGGCAGGGGGCCGAAAAACTGTTTTTT
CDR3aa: CAWQGAEKLFF

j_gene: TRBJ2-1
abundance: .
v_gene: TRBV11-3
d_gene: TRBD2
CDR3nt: TGTGCCAGCAGCTTACTGCGGCCCTTAGCGGGAGTGCGTAATGAGCAGTTCTTC
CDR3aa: CASSLLRPLAGVRNEQFF

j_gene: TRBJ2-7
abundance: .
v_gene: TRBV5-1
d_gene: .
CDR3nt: TGCGCCAGCAGCGTAACACGTAGCGGAACCTCCTACGAGCAGTACTTC
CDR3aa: CASSVTRSGTSYEQYF

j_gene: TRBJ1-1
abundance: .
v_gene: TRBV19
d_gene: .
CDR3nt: TGTGCCAGTACCTTCGGGTCCACTGAAGCTTTCTTT
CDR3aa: CASTFGSTEAFF

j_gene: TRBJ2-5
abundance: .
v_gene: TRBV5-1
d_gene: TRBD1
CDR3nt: TGCGCCAGCAGCTCGCTCTCCGGGACAGGGTTGGAGACCCAGTACTTC
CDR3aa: CASSSLSGTGLETQYF

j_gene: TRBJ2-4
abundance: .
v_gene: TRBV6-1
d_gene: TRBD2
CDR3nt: TGTGCCAGCAGTGAGTCCCCTAGCGGGAAAAACATTCAGTACTTC
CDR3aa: CASSESPSGKNIQYF

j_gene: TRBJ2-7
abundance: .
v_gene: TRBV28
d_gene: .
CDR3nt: TGTGCCAGCAGCACCTTCTACGAGCAGTACTTC
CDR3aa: CASSTFYEQYF

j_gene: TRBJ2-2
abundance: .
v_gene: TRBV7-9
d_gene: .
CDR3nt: TGTGCCAGCAGCTTAGCGGAATACAGGGGCGGGGACCAGACCGGGGAGCTGTTTTTT
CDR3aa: CASSLAEYRGGDQTGELFF

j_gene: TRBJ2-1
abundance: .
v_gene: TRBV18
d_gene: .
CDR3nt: TGTGCCAGCTCACCACAGGGGGGGAGACGCTACAATGAGCAGTTCTTC
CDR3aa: CASSPQGGRRYNEQFF

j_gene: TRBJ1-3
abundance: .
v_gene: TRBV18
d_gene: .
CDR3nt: TGTGCCAGCTCACCCCTGAACGCAGTCTCTGGAAACACCATATATTTT
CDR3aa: CASSPLNAVSGNTIYF

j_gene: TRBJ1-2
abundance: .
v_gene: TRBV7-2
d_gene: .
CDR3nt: TGTGCCAGCAGCTTAGGGGGCGAGTTTGATGGCTACACCTTC
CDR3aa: CASSLGGEFDGYTF

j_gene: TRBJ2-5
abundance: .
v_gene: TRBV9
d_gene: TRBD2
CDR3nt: TGTGCCAGCAGCGTTAGCGGGAGGGGGCGAGAGACCCAGTACTTC
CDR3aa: CASSVSGRGRETQYF

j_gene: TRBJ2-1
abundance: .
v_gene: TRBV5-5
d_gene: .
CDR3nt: TGTGCCAGCAGCTACGCGTGGCCCAACTCCTACAATGAGCAGTTCTTC
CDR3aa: CASSYAWPNSYNEQFF

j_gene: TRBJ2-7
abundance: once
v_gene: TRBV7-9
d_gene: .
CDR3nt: TGTGCCAGCAGCTTAGGCTTCAAGTACGAGCAGTACTTC
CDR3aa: CASSLGFKYEQYF

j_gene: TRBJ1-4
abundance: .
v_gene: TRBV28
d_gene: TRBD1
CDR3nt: TGTGCCAGCAGTCTCCACGAACAGGGGGCGATAGAAAAACTGTTTTTT
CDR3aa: CASSLHEQGAIEKLFF

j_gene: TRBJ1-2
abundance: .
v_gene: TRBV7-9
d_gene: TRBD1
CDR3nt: TGTGCCAGCAGCTTACCCCGACAGGGTGTGACTGGCTACACCTTC
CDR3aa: CASSLPRQGVTGYTF

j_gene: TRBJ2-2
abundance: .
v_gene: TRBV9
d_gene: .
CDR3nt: TGTGCCAGCAGCGTAGTGGGGCGGGACCCCGGGGAGCTGTTTTTT
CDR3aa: CASSVVGRDPGELFF

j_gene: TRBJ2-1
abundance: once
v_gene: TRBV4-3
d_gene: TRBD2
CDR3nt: TGCGCCAGCAGCCAAGCTCTAGCGGGGTTTAGGGCCAATGAGCAGTTCTTC
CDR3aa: CASSQALAGFRANEQFF

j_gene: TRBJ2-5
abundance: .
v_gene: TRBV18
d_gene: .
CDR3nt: TGTGCCAGCTCACCCCTCGATTCAGGGTCGGAGACCCAGTACTTC
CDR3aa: CASSPLDSGSETQYF

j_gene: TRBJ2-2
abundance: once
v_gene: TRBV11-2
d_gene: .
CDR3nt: TGTGCCAGCAGCTTAGTCAGCACCGGGGAGCTGTTTTTT
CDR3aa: CASSLVSTGELFF

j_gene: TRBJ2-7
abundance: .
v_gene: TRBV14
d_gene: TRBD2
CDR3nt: TGTGCCAGCAGCCAAGATTGGCCAGCGGGAGGGCAAAAGCAGTACTTC
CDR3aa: CASSQDWPAGGQKQYF

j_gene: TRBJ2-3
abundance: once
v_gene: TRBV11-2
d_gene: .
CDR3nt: TGTGCCAGCAGCTTAGTTACCCCCGGCACAGATACGCAGTATTTT
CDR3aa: CASSLVTPGTDTQYF

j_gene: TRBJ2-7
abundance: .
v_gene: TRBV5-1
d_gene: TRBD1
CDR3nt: TGCGCCAGCAGGGCGGGACAGGGATACGACGAGCAGTACTTC
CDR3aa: CASRAGQGYDEQYF

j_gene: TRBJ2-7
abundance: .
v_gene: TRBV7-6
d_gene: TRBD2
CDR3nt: TGTGCCAGCAGCTTAGCGGTGGGAGCTAGCGGGAGGGCACCAAGCTCCTACGAGCAGTACTTC
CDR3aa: CASSLAVGASGRAPSSYEQYF

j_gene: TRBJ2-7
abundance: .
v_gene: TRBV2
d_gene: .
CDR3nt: TGTGCCAGCAGGCCGACACCAACCTCCTACGAGCAGTACTTC
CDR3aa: CASRPTPTSYEQYF

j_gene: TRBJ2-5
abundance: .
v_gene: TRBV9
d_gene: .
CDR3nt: TGTGCCATCCCGGGACCCGGAGAGACCCAGTACTTC
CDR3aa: CAIPGPGETQYF

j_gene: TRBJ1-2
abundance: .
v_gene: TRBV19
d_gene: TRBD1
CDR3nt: TGTGCCAGTAAAAGTTTCCTGCAGGGGGCGTATGGCTACACCTTC
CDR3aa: CASKSFLQGAYGYTF